This is a list of T cell receptor beta chains from one sample in a study of blood T cells in healthy people across ages. TCRdb recomputed calls from the 5' RACE reads with MiXCR, one row per CDR3 protein. The repertoire holds hundreds of thousands of distinct CDR3 sequences, with around 48% as singletons. The material sequenced was blood. The source is a woman aged 60-70 years in good health. Each CDR3 is given with its conserved first and last residue. Each record gives: CDR3 DNA, CDR3 protein, clone size, J gene, V gene, D gene. A D gene is named only where the DNA matches it firmly. Clone size is stated in some rows and not others, as once, few, many or a class when expanded.

DNA: TGTGCCAGCAGCAGTACAGGGGGGCGTGAAAAACTGTTTTTT
CDR3: CASSSTGGREKLFF
size: NA
J: TRBJ1-4
V: TRBV6-5
D: TRBD1

DNA: TGTACCAGCAGTTGGGGACGGCCGAACACTGAAGCTTTCTTT
CDR3: CTSSWGRPNTEAFF
size: NA
J: TRBJ1-1
V: TRBV6-2/TRBV6-3
D: NA

DNA: TGTGCCAGCAGCCCAAGCCGCTCCTACAATGAGCAGTACTTC
CDR3: CASSPSRSYNEQYF
size: many
J: TRBJ2-7
V: TRBV7-2
D: NA

DNA: TGCGCCAGCAGCCCACAGGGGGATACAGATACGCAGTATTTT
CDR3: CASSPQGDTDTQYF
size: few
J: TRBJ2-3
V: TRBV5-1
D: TRBD1

DNA: TGTGCCAGCAGTCGATCCAGCGGGACCTTAAACATTCAGTACTTC
CDR3: CASSRSSGTLNIQYF
size: NA
J: TRBJ2-4
V: TRBV12-3/TRBV12-4
D: TRBD2

DNA: TGTGCCAGCAGCCCCTGGCAGGTGGGGACTGAAGCTTTCTTT
CDR3: CASSPWQVGTEAFF
size: NA
J: TRBJ1-1
V: TRBV3-1
D: NA

DNA: TGTGCCAGCAGCGTTTGGACAGGGTCCTATGGCTACACCTTC
CDR3: CASSVWTGSYGYTF
size: NA
J: TRBJ1-2
V: TRBV9
D: TRBD1

DNA: TGTGCCAGCAGCAGATGGACTAGCGCAAACACCGGGGAGCTGTTTTTT
CDR3: CASSRWTSANTGELFF
size: NA
J: TRBJ2-2
V: TRBV7-9
D: TRBD2

DNA: TGTGCCAGCAGCCTCCGACTAGCGGGAGATACGCAGTATTTT
CDR3: CASSLRLAGDTQYF
size: NA
J: TRBJ2-3
V: TRBV3-1
D: TRBD2

DNA: TGTGCCAGTTCGCAGGGAGGAAACACCATATATTTT
CDR3: CASSQGGNTIYF
size: few
J: TRBJ1-3
V: TRBV11-3
D: NA

DNA: TGTGCCAGCAGCTCGCAGGTAACTTACAATGAGCAGTTCTTC
CDR3: CASSSQVTYNEQFF
size: NA
J: TRBJ2-1
V: TRBV7-2
D: NA

DNA: TGCAGCGTTGAAGAGGGTACAGCTAACTATGGCTACACCTTC
CDR3: CSVEEGTANYGYTF
size: NA
J: TRBJ1-2
V: TRBV29-1
D: NA

DNA: TGTGCCAGCAGAGCCGGACTGGCCTACGAGCAGTACTTC
CDR3: CASRAGLAYEQYF
size: NA
J: TRBJ2-7
V: TRBV11-1
D: NA

DNA: TGTGCCAGCAGTTTTAGGACAGTTAATTCACCCCTCCACTTT
CDR3: CASSFRTVNSPLHF
size: once
J: TRBJ1-6
V: TRBV28
D: NA

DNA: TGTGCCACCAGTGCCCGGGGCGCCCCCACAGATACGCAGTATTTT
CDR3: CATSARGAPTDTQYF
size: NA
J: TRBJ2-3
V: TRBV24-1
D: NA

DNA: TGTGCCAGCAGCTTGTTTAGCCTTGGGCAGTTCTTC
CDR3: CASSLFSLGQFF
size: NA
J: TRBJ2-1
V: TRBV7-2
D: NA

DNA: TGCAGTGCTAGGTGGTTAGCGAGGAGTGAGCAGTTCTTC
CDR3: CSARWLARSEQFF
size: many
J: TRBJ2-1
V: TRBV20-1
D: NA

DNA: TGCAGTGCCGGCGTAGGACGGGGAAGCACAGATACGCAGTATTTT
CDR3: CSAGVGRGSTDTQYF
size: NA
J: TRBJ2-3
V: TRBV20-1
D: NA

DNA: TGTGCCAGCTCACCGGGGACAGGTGCCTACGATGAGCAGTTCTTC
CDR3: CASSPGTGAYDEQFF
size: NA
J: TRBJ2-1
V: TRBV18
D: TRBD1

DNA: TGTGCCAGCAGGGTCCTCGGGGGTGGCTACACCTTC
CDR3: CASRVLGGGYTF
size: few
J: TRBJ1-2
V: TRBV12-3/TRBV12-4
D: NA

DNA: TGTGCCAGCAGCCAAGGGCATACCAATCAGCCCCAGCATTTT
CDR3: CASSQGHTNQPQHF
size: few
J: TRBJ1-5
V: TRBV3-1
D: NA

DNA: TGTGCCAGCAGTGAAGCTGGGACTCCACGACATCAACAGTACTTC
CDR3: CASSEAGTPRHQQYF
size: NA
J: TRBJ2-5
V: TRBV6-1
D: NA

DNA: TGTGCCAGCAGCTCCTTTACTAGCGGACGCTTCAATGAGCAGTACTTC
CDR3: CASSSFTSGRFNEQYF
size: NA
J: TRBJ2-7
V: TRBV7-8
D: TRBD2

DNA: TGTGCCAGCAGCACCAGCAGGACAGGAGTCTACGAGCAGTACTTC
CDR3: CASSTSRTGVYEQYF
size: NA
J: TRBJ2-7
V: TRBV2
D: TRBD1

DNA: TGTGCCAGCAGTTACACCGCGGGAGGCGTCAATGAGCAGTTCTTC
CDR3: CASSYTAGGVNEQFF
size: NA
J: TRBJ2-1
V: TRBV6-2/TRBV6-3
D: TRBD2

DNA: TGCAGTGCTAGAGCCGGGACTAGCGCCTACGAGCAGTACTTC
CDR3: CSARAGTSAYEQYF
size: NA
J: TRBJ2-7
V: TRBV20-1
D: TRBD2

DNA: TGTGCCAGCAGCCAAGGGCCAGGTTTAAACGAGCAGTACTTC
CDR3: CASSQGPGLNEQYF
size: NA
J: TRBJ2-7
V: TRBV7-9
D: NA